These T cell receptor beta chains were read from a single sample in a study of blood T cell repertoires in COVID-19. The protocol was immunoSEQ multiplex PCR, while the TCRdb copy is restricted to in-frame clones and leaves out a portion. The repertoire includes around 130,000 clones, roughly nine tenths of them detected once, and roughly 2.5% sits in the top ten. The specimen sequenced was peripheral blood. The receptors here all came from a human donor with COVID-19, enrolled during active disease. The donor label of this sample is uncertain. CDR3s include the opening cysteine and the closing phenylalanine or tryptophan. Each record gives: J gene, V gene, D gene, CDR3 length, CDR3 DNA, CDR3 protein. D genes are given only for firm matches.

TRBJ2-1	TRBV19	TRBD1	15	TGTGCCAGTAACAGGGGGACAGGCTCCTACAATGAGCAGTTCTTC	CASNRGTGSYNEQFF
TRBJ1-3	TRBV5-4	-	15	TGTGCCAGCAGCTTAGTGGGGGGAACTGGAAACACCATATATTTT	CASSLVGGTGNTIYF
TRBJ1-2	TRBV3-1/TRBV3-2	-	15	TGTGCCAGCAGCCAATATGGGGGGTCTTCCTATGGCTACACCTTC	CASSQYGGSSYGYTF
TRBJ1-2	TRBV5-4	-	13	TGTGCCAGCAGCTTGGACGGGGGAGATGGCTACACCTTC	CASSLDGGDGYTF
TRBJ1-2	TRBV27	TRBD1	13	TGTGCCAGCAGATCAGGGGGCGGATATGGCTACACCTTC	CASRSGGGYGYTF
TRBJ2-1	TRBV11-3	-	12	TGTGCCAGCAGGACGGCAGGGGTCGAGCAGTTCTTC	CASRTAGVEQFF
TRBJ1-2	TRBV19	-	16	TGTGCCAGTACCCCGGGGGGGGGCACTACTTCCTATGGCTACACCTTC	CASTPGGGTTSYGYTF
TRBJ2-1	TRBV6-6	-	14	TGTGCCAGCGCTGTAACCGACTTGACGAATGAGCAGTTCTTC	CASAVTDLTNEQFF
TRBJ2-7	TRBV24-1	TRBD1	15	TGTGCCACCAGTGTCATACAGGGGCCCTCCTACGAGCAGTACTTC	CATSVIQGPSYEQYF
TRBJ2-2	TRBV5-1	-	13	TGCGCCAGCAGCATGCAGGGCACCGGGGAGCTGTTTTTT	CASSMQGTGELFF
TRBJ1-5	TRBV5-1	-	13	TGCGCCAGCAGCCGGGACTACAATCAGCCCCAGCATTTT	CASSRDYNQPQHF
TRBJ2-7	TRBV11-3	-	13	TGTGCCAGCAGCTTGAACAGGGATTACGAGCAGTACTTC	CASSLNRDYEQYF
TRBJ1-1	TRBV24-1	-	16	TGTGCCACCAGTGATAATGCCAGTGCCATGAACACTGAAGCTTTCTTT	CATSDNASAMNTEAFF
TRBJ2-1	TRBV5-1	-	15	TGCGCCAGCAGCTTAGAAGGTTGGGGCCACAATGAGCAGTTCTTC	CASSLEGWGHNEQFF
TRBJ2-1	TRBV11-1	-	14	TGTGCCAGCAGCTTACGTAGTACCAGGGGCGGGCAGTTCTTC	CASSLRSTRGGQFF
TRBJ2-7	TRBV7-9	-	11	TGTGCCAGCAGCTTAGCGGAGGAGCAGTACTTC	CASSLAEEQYF
TRBJ1-6	TRBV5-1	-	14	TGCGCCAGCAGCTTGAGTGGCGGGAATTCACCCCTCCACTTT	CASSLSGGNSPLHF
TRBJ1-2	TRBV9	-	15	TGTGCCAGCAGCGTAGAAACAGGGCGGGACTATGGCTACACCTTC	CASSVETGRDYGYTF
TRBJ2-1	TRBV29-1	TRBD2	13	TGCAGCGTCTTAGCGGGGGACTACAATGAGCAGTTCTTC	CSVLAGDYNEQFF
TRBJ1-1	TRBV7-2	-	17	TGTGCCAGCAGCTTGGAAGGACAGTTTTTTATGAACACTGAAGCTTTCTTT	CASSLEGQFFMNTEAFF
TRBJ2-1	TRBV19	TRBD2	15	TGTGCCAGTAGTATCGGTGGCGGGGGGGCCGATGAGCAGTTCTTC	CASSIGGGGADEQFF
TRBJ2-5	TRBV18	-	15	TGTGCCAGCTCACCACCACGACCGGCGGAGGAGACCCAGTACTTC	CASSPPRPAEETQYF
TRBJ2-5	TRBV24-1	TRBD1	15	TGTGCCACCGGGGGGGGACAGGGTCATTTGGAGACCCAGTACTTC	CATGGGQGHLETQYF
TRBJ1-6	TRBV7-6	-	15	TGTGCCAGCAGCTCAGAGCAGGGGCAGGGTTCACCCCTCCACTTT	CASSSEQGQGSPLHF
TRBJ1-1	TRBV29-1	TRBD1	14	TGCAGCGTTGAAGGGGACAGCGTAAGGACTGAAGCTTTCTTT	CSVEGDSVRTEAFF
TRBJ1-5	TRBV7-9	-	15	TGTGCCAGCAGCTTAGCGGCAGGGGGCAATCAGCCCCAGCATTTT	CASSLAAGGNQPQHF
TRBJ2-3	TRBV5-1	-	14	TGCGCCAGCAGCTCCGTAGAGGGCACAGATACGCAGTATTTT	CASSSVEGTDTQYF
TRBJ1-2	TRBV24-1	-	15	TGTGCCACCAGTGATAGCCTAGGCTCTAACTATGGCTACACCTTC	CATSDSLGSNYGYTF
TRBJ1-2	TRBV5-6	-	16	TGTGCCAGCAGCTTGGGGATTAGGGGGGGCGACTCTGGCTACACCTTC	CASSLGIRGGDSGYTF
TRBJ1-5	TRBV3-1/TRBV3-2	-	14	TGTGCCAGCAGCTCGATGGCGGAGACTCAGCCCCAGCATTTT	CASSSMAETQPQHF
TRBJ1-6	TRBV19	-	13	TGTGCCAGTAGTCCGCAGGGTAATTCACCCCTCCACTTT	CASSPQGNSPLHF
TRBJ2-5	TRBV14	-	13	TGTGCCAGCAGCCAAAATCTCCAAGAGACCCAGTACTTC	CASSQNLQETQYF